These T cell receptor beta chains were read from a single sample in a study of human CD4 T cells and Enterobacteriaceae. The method was immunoSEQ multiplex PCR; TCRdb's version includes in-frame clones alone and lacks a portion of them. The table has some 30,000 clones, approximately 84% seen once. The sample was memory CD4+ T cells from blood. Every receptor here comes from a human donor in good health. The CDR3 runs from the conserved cysteine through the conserved F or W. A D gene is named only where the DNA matches it firmly. Part of the rows lack a size; the others show once, few, many or a class for expanded clones.

14	NA	TRBV6-1	NA	TRBJ2-2	TGTGCCAGCAGATTCCGACTAGTCACCGGGGAGCTGTTTTTT	CASRFRLVTGELFF
14	NA	TRBV5-4	TRBD1	TRBJ2-1	TGTGCCAGCAGCTTACGACAGGGGAACAATGAGCAGTTCTTC	CASSLRQGNNEQFF
15	NA	TRBV2	NA	TRBJ1-3	TGTGCCAGCAGTGAAAGTGGGCTCTCTGGAAACACCATATATTTT	CASSESGLSGNTIYF
15	NA	TRBV7-2	TRBD2	TRBJ2-1	TGTGCCAGCAGCTCCGCGACTAGCGGGAGTTTGGAGCAGTTCTTC	CASSSATSGSLEQFF
14	NA	TRBV4-1	TRBD1	TRBJ1-1	TGCGCCAGCAGCCAAGGGGACAGGGAAACTGAAGCTTTCTTT	CASSQGDRETEAFF
13	NA	TRBV7-3	NA	TRBJ1-1	TGTGCCAGCAGCACTTACCTGGACACTGAAGCTTTCTTT	CASSTYLDTEAFF
16	NA	TRBV4-1	TRBD2	TRBJ2-7	TGCGCCAGCAGCCAGGTTGGTTTAGCGGGAGCTCTCGAGCAGTACTTC	CASSQVGLAGALEQYF
16	NA	TRBV2	NA	TRBJ1-5	TGTGCCAGCAGTGAAGAGGGACGAGGGAGCAATCAGCCCCAGCATTTT	CASSEEGRGSNQPQHF
15	NA	TRBV7-9	NA	TRBJ2-2	TGTGCCAGCAGTCAAGATTCAGGGGACACCGGGGAGCTGTTTTTT	CASSQDSGDTGELFF
14	NA	TRBV2	NA	TRBJ2-7	TGTGCCAGCAGTGAAGGACTTTCGGTCGCCGAGCAGTACTTC	CASSEGLSVAEQYF
18	few	TRBV5-5	TRBD1	TRBJ2-6	TGTGCCAGCAGCTTAGCAGGGGGCATTCAGACTGGGGCCAACGTCCTGACTTTC	CASSLAGGIQTGANVLTF
14	NA	TRBV5-6	NA	TRBJ2-1	TGTGCCAGCAGCTGGGGGAGTGTTTCAAATGAGCAGTTCTTC	CASSWGSVSNEQFF
17	NA	TRBV18	TRBD1	TRBJ1-2	TGTGCCAGCTCACCACCCACGGGACAGGGGGCCGGCTATGGCTACACCTTC	CASSPPTGQGAGYGYTF
15	few	TRBV6-1	NA	TRBJ1-4	TGTGCCAGCAGCAGACAGAGGACAACTAATGAAAAACTGTTTTTT	CASSRQRTTNEKLFF